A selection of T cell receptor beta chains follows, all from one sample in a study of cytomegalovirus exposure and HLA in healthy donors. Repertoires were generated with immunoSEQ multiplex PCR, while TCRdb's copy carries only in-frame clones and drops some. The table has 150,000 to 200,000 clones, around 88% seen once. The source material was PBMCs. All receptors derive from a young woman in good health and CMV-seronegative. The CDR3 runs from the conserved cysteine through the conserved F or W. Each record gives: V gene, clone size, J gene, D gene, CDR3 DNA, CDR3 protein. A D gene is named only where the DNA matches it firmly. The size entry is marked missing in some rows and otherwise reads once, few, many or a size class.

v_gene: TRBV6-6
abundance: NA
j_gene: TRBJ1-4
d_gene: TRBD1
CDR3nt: TGTGCCGGGGGACAGCCTAATGAAAAACTGTTTTTT
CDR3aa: CAGGQPNEKLFF

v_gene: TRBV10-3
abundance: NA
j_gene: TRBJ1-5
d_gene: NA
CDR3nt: TGTGCCATCAGTGAGGGGGGGAGACAGCCCCAGCATTTT
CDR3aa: CAISEGGRQPQHF

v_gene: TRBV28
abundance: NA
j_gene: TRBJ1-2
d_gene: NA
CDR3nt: TGTGCCAGCAGTTCGGCAGGGGATACCTATGGCTACACCTTC
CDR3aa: CASSSAGDTYGYTF

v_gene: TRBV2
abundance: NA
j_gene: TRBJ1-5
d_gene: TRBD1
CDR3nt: TGTGCCAGCTCGACAGGGAATAGCAATCAGCCCCAGCATTTT
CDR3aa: CASSTGNSNQPQHF

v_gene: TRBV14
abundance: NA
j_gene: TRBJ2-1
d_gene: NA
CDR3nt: TGTGCCAGCAGCCAAGATGGGGGGTCTGAGCAGTTCTTC
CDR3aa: CASSQDGGSEQFF

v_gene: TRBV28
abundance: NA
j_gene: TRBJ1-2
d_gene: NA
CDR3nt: TGTGCCAGCAGGGTATCGACGGAGGGCTACACCTTC
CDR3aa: CASRVSTEGYTF

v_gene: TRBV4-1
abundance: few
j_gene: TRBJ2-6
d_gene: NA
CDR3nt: TGCGCCAGCAGCCAAGTTCCCAGGGCCCCTGGGGCCAACGTCCTGACTTTC
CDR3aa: CASSQVPRAPGANVLTF

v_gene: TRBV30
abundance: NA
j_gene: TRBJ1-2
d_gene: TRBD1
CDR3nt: TGTGCCTGGAGTGTAACCGGGACAGCCTATGGCTACACCTTC
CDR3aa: CAWSVTGTAYGYTF

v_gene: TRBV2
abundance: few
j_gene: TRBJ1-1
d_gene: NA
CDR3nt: TGTGCCCCCAGGGGAGCTTTCTTT
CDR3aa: CAPRGAFF

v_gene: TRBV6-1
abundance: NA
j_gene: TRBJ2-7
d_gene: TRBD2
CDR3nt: TGTGCCAGCAGTGAACTAGCGGGGGCCTCCTACGAGCAGTACTTC
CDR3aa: CASSELAGASYEQYF

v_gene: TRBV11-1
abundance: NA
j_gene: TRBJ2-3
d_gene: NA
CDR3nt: TGTGCCAGCAGCTTAGATCGGAGCACAGATACGCAGTATTTT
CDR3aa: CASSLDRSTDTQYF

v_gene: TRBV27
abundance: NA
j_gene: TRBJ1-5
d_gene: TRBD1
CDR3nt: TGTGCCAGCAGTTTTGCGGGACAGAATCAGCCCCAGCATTTT
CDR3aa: CASSFAGQNQPQHF

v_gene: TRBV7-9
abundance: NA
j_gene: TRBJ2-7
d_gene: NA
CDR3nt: TGTGCCAGCAGCTTGCGAGGGGGCTCCTACGAGCAGTACTTC
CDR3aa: CASSLRGGSYEQYF

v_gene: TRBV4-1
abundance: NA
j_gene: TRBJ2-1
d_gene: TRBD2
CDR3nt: TGCGCCAGCAGCCAAGTCCCGACTAGCGGGAGGTCCGAACGGAATGAGCAGTTCTTC
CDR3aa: CASSQVPTSGRSERNEQFF

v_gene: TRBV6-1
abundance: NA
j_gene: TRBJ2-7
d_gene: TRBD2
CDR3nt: TGTGCCAGTAGAGCGGGGCAGTACTCTGGAGAGCAGTACTTC
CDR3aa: CASRAGQYSGEQYF

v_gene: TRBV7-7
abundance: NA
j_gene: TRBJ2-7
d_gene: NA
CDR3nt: TGTGCTAGCAGCTTAAAAGGCGGCGAGCAGTACTTC
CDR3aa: CASSLKGGEQYF

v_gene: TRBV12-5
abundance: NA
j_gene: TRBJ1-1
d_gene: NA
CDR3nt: TGTGCTAGTGGTCAAAGAGAGGCTTTCTTT
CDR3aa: CASGQREAFF

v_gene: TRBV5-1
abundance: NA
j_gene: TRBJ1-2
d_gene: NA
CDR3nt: TGCGCCAGCAGCTTGCGGACAGCTAACTATGGCTACACCTTC
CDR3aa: CASSLRTANYGYTF

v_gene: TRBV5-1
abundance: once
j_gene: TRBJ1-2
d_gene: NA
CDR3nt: TGCGCCAGCAGCCTGGGCGGGGCCCTCGGGGGCTACACCTTC
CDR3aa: CASSLGGALGGYTF

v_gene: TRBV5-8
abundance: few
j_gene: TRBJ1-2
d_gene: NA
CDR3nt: TGTGCCAGCAGCTTCGGGCGTGGGGCCTATGGCTACACCTTC
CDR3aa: CASSFGRGAYGYTF

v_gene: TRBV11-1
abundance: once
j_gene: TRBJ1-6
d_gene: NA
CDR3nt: TGTGCCAGCAGCTTAAATTCAGGGGAGTTTAATTCACCCCTCCACTTT
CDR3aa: CASSLNSGEFNSPLHF

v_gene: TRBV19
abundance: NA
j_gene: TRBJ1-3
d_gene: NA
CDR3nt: TGTGCCAGTAGTCGACAGCCTGGAAACACCATATATTTT
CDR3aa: CASSRQPGNTIYF

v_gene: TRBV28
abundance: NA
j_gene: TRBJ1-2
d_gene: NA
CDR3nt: TGTGCCAGCAGAAAGGGTGGAGGCTACCCCTTC
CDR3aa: CASRKGGGYPF